A single T cell receptor beta chain is shown here with its context. Many counts were recorded for this clonotype. Its antigen has not been determined. There are no base qualities to consult, and no much larger clone falls within one base. The germline V gene specifies MGHRA as CDR1 and YSYEKL as CDR2. Germline trimming: 1 base from V, 2 bases from J; junction bases outside gene matches: 1. Including cysteine and phenylalanine, the CDR3 has 14 amino acids. Solely the CDR3 DNA is kept, with 42 bases framed from the first base. This sample was included in a study of T cells in Graves' hyperthyroidism and ophthalmopathy (dated by TCRdb to the late 2010s). Broadly, across the study: A discovery cohort of roughly 96 patients, roughly 45 with Graves' ophthalmopathy and about 60 with stable Graves' hyperthyroidism, was used to find distinguishing TCR V-J signatures. Prospective prediction of ophthalmopathy was tested in an independent validation cohort consisting of fewer than 20 hyperthyroidism patients and about 17 patients who later progressed to ophthalmopathy. The approximately 90 discovery patients were divided at random into training and test sets in a 7:3 ratio. In addition, the study compared T-cell repertoires in thyroid tissue and in blood from about 6 Graves' hyperthyroidism patients. After blood sampling, hyperthyroidism patients were treated with methimazole at a starting dose of 30 mg daily, and ophthalmopathy patients were treated with high-dose intravenous methylprednisolone. TCR Vbeta CDR3 sequencing of some 140 peripheral blood samples (over 40 ophthalmopathy, about 74 hyperthyroidism and 17 progressor patients) is reported in the paper.

Any patient with an uncontrolled infection, another autoimmune disease, pregnancy or lactation was excluded. Clinical symptoms, serum thyroxine and TRAb, thyroid ultrasound, and orbital computed tomography formed the basis for the diagnoses. Trizol reagent was used to extract total RNA, and RNA quality was then checked on an Agilent 2100 Bioanalyzer. Amplification of TCR beta CDR3 regions was carried out from RNA transcripts. The first round of RT-PCR for the TCR CDR3 was performed with the HTBI primer set and the Qiagen OneStep RT-PCR kit. A second multiplex PCR round built the libraries, followed by size selection and purification. Paired-end sequencing of the libraries was performed with 100 bp reads on an Illumina HiSeq2000. For the original study's pipeline: SOAPnuke was used to process the raw data, removing reads that contained adapters or uncalled bases, had a mean Phred below 15, or lacked an exact match to the constant primer or identifier. High-quality paired reads were merged with COPE v1.2.5, and unique nucleotide sequences were defined as clonotypes. Clonotypes were aligned to IMGT TRBV, TRBD and TRBJ reference segments using MiTCR v1.1. The analysis included only V-J combinations with a frequency above 0.0001, which together covered roughly 99% of the repertoires. A TCS score was defined as the ratio of F50 (clonal expansion) to E x V (chaos), with BLOSUM62-based TCRdist applied between CDR3 peptides within each V-J. Welch's t-statistics and random forest reduced some 510 V-J features to about 13, which were used in a naive Bayes classifier (R e1071). The Morisita-Horn index was used to measure how similar the thyroid and blood repertoires were. TCRdb reanalyzed the raw reads on its own, using fastp at Q25 for trimming and MiXCR for clone calling, and kept in-frame beta chains. Identical CDR3 proteins give one entry, which carries the most common genes and DNA. TCRdb's processing, not the authors' own work, is the source of the V and J calls. Counted in this sample were about 570,000 distinct CDR3 sequences; around 46% of them appeared once. About 20% of the sample is in the top ten clones.

The investigation overall reported the following: No statistical method was used to set the sample size in advance, and investigators knew the group allocation. In validation, progression to ophthalmopathy was predicted by the model with more than 65% sensitivity and 72.22% specificity, a median of approximately 6.5 months before onset. Most expanded thyroid clonotypes (frequency above 0.001) were also found in blood, which suggests that blood repertoires may mirror thyroid immune responses. Ophthalmopathy was separated from stable hyperthyroidism by a 13 V-J signature model, with 85% to 90% sensitivity and approximately 84% specificity obtained in cross-validation and 80%/75% obtained in testing.

The sample taken for sequencing was peripheral blood or thyroid tissue (not recorded which). This receptor was obtained from an adult woman with Graves' disease, either hyperthyroidism or ophthalmopathy (not recorded which). The rearrangement joined TRBV4-1 to TRBJ1-1; the central 7 bases match TRBD1. The DNA sequence follows: TGCGCCAGCAGCCAAGGAGGGGGCAACACTGAAGCTTTCTTT. This codes for CASSQGGGNTEAFF.